The 21 T cell receptor beta chains below all came from one sample that was sequenced in a study of early T cells in non-severe SARS-CoV-2 infection. One entry per CDR3 protein, called by TCRdb with MiXCR from the 5' RACE reads. The sample contains tens of thousands of distinct CDR3 sequences, around 7.5% of which appear only once. Sequencing was done on a sample of whole blood. The receptor source for this set is an adult who was a healthcare worker with PCR-confirmed SARS-CoV-2 infection or an uninfected control (not recorded which).

This clonotype was detected a few times. The genes are TRBV20-1 and TRBJ1-2; D is unclear. Germline assignment: CDR1 DFQATT and CDR2 SNEGSKA (reference sequence). The CDR3 loop spans 13 amino acids. V was clipped by 3 bases and J by 12 bases, with 20 bases between them. The DNA of the CDR3 is TGCAGTGCTAGTACCACAGCAACTTTTCGGAACACCTTC. This sequence encodes CSASTTATFRNTF.

This clonotype was counted once. The junction differs from germline at one of its ends, possibly a read error. The J gene is TRBJ1-1, the V gene TRBV5-6, with D possibly being TRBD1 (5 bases). Germline CDR1 SGHDT, CDR2 YYEEEE. The CDR3 has 14 residues. The CDR3 reads CASSFGGTYTVAFF. DNA for the CDR3: TGTGCCAGCAGCTTTGGGGGGACCTACACTGTAGCTTTCTTT.

This clonotype was seen at least ten times. The rearrangement links TRBV7-6 to TRBJ2-7; no clear D gene. The CDR3 length is 13 residues. The ends were cut back, 0 bases at V and 2 bases at J, with 5 bases in the middle. The germline V gene encodes CDR1 SGHVS and CDR2 FNYEAQ. The DNA of the CDR3 is TGTGCCAGCAGCTTAGCATCCCCCTACGAGCAGTACTTC. Translated, it gives CASSLASPYEQYF.

This rearrangement joins TRBV4-2 to TRBJ2-1; 9 bases align to TRBD2. Trimming at V came to 3 bases and at J to 8 bases, leaving 11 bases not matched to a gene. Per the germline V gene, CDR1 is LGHNA and CDR2 is YNFKEQ. This CDR3 spans 16 amino acids. The CDR3 coding sequence is TGTGCCAGCAGCCATGTGGTCGGGACTAGCAACCATGAGCAGTTCTTC. It specifies CASSHVVGTSNHEQFF.

This clonotype was counted between two and nine times. This chain links TRBV6-2 or TRBV6-3 with TRBJ2-5; TRBD1 agrees at 11 bases. V lost 5 bases to trimming and J lost 2 bases; unmatched junction nucleotides: 4. The length of the CDR3 is 15 residues. The germline V gene encodes CDR1 MNHEY and CDR2 SVGEGT. The DNA for the CDR3 is TGTGCCAGCAGTCACTGGGACAGGGGGCAAGAGACCCAGTACTTC. Protein sequence: CASSHWDRGQETQYF.

This clonotype has only a few counts. The chain employs TRBV24-1 and TRBJ1-1, with D unclear. V was cut by 3 bases and J by 2 bases, with 12 bases left in between. The CDR3 contains 15 residues. CDR1 and CDR2 from the germline V gene are KGHDR and SFDVKD. CDR3 coding DNA: TGTGCCACCAGTGATGCCAGAACCCTAAACACTGAAGCTTTCTTT. Amino acid sequence: CATSDARTLNTEAFF.

This clonotype was observed a handful of times. This chain uses TRBV7-9 with TRBJ2-1, with 14 positions matching TRBD2. V trimming: 5 bases; J trimming: 7 bases; junction bases outside the gene matches: 22. CDR1 SEHNR and CDR2 FQNEAQ come from the germline V gene (reference sequence). CDR3 size: 21 residues. The CDR3 here is CASSPPPGKTSGRAGENEQFF. As DNA, the CDR3 is TGTGCCAGCAGCCCGCCTCCAGGGAAGACTAGCGGGAGGGCCGGGGAAAATGAGCAGTTCTTC.

The CDR3 DNA is TGTGCCAGCAGTTTGGGTGGCAGCGAAGCTTTCTTT. Translated, it gives CASSLGGSEAFF. V usage is TRBV12-3 or TRBV12-4 and J usage is TRBJ1-1; D ambiguous. The V end lost 3 bases, the J end lost 8 bases, and 10 bases lay between the germline ends. CDR3 length: 12 amino acids.

This clonotype was recorded many times. This chain uses TRBV10-2 with TRBJ1-1; no clear D. Germline V gene lookup returns CDR1 WSHSY and CDR2 SAAADI. Trimming pared 5 bases from V and 1 base from J, leaving 17 bases between. The CDR3 loop spans 16 amino acids. The CDR3 DNA reads TGCGCCAGCAGTCCTTCGGAAGAGCGCAAGAACACTGAAGCTTTCTTT. It specifies CASSPSEERKNTEAFF.

This clonotype was counted a few times. CDR3 coding DNA: TGTGCCAGCAGCCCAGGGCTGGGAGAGACCCAGTACTTC. It translates to CASSPGLGETQYF. The rearrangement uses TRBV7-6 and TRBJ2-5, with a weak D call TRBD1 (5 bases). This CDR3 spans 13 amino acids. V was cut by 5 bases and J by 4 bases, with 11 bases left in between. Looked up from germline, CDR1 is SGHVS and CDR2 is FNYEAQ.

This clonotype came up a few times. The CDR3 DNA reads as TGTGCCAGCAGTTTGGGGTCCGACAATGAGCAGTTCTTC. Translation: CASSLGSDNEQFF. The chain is built from TRBV12-3 or TRBV12-4 and TRBJ2-1; D ambiguous. The ends were cut back, 3 bases at V and 5 bases at J, with 8 bases in the middle. The CDR3 consists of 13 residues.

The table lists this clonotype with a few counts. This chain uses TRBV4-2 with TRBJ1-5, with D hard to call. Between the trimmed V and J ends, which lost 5 bases and 0 bases, there was a span of 20 bases. The CDR3 has 18 amino acids. Germline V gene sequence: CDR1 LGHNA, CDR2 YNFKEQ. This chain's CDR3 is CASSSMDGSKYSNQPQHF. The CDR3, as DNA: TGTGCCAGCAGCTCTATGGACGGATCTAAGTATAGCAATCAGCCCCAGCATTTT.

The chain employs TRBV28 and TRBJ2-1, with 11 bases aligning to TRBD2. Germline CDR1 and CDR2: MDHEN and SYDVKM. J gave up 9 bases and V 6 bases, and 7 bases lay outside the gene matches. The CDR3 has 14 residues. The CDR3 is CASRKTGTSGEQFF. DNA for the CDR3: TGTGCCAGCAGGAAGACCGGGACTAGCGGTGAGCAGTTCTTC.

This clonotype was found many times. The chain employs TRBV5-1 and TRBJ2-3; TRBD2 aligns across 11 bases. Losses at the gene ends were 3 bases for V and 1 base for J; bases not matched to a gene: 4. Germline V gene sequence: CDR1 SGHRS, CDR2 YFSETQ. There are 16 residues in the CDR3. The CDR3 DNA is TGCGCCAGCAGCTACCTACTAGCGGGGGGCACAGATACGCAGTATTTT. Translation: CASSYLLAGGTDTQYF.

This clonotype was recorded at least ten times. This chain connects TRBV3-1 to TRBJ2-7, with D unclear. Between the trimmed V and J ends, which lost 0 bases and 3 bases, there was a span of 6 bases. Germline CDR1 reads LGHDT; CDR2 reads YNNKEL (reference sequence). CDR3 size: 13 residues. In nucleotides, the CDR3 is TGTGCCAGCAGCCAAGAAGCGCTCTACGAGCAGTACTTC. This translates into CASSQEALYEQYF.

This clonotype occurred many times. The genes are TRBV27 and TRBJ1-5, with 7 bases fitting TRBD1. The CDR3 covers 15 residues. Unmatched junction bases numbered 5, after V lost 6 bases and J lost 0 bases. CDR1 MNHEY and CDR2 SMNVEV come from the germline V gene (reference sequence). CDR3 amino acids: CASRSDRVSNQPQHF. The CDR3 region has the DNA TGTGCCAGCAGGTCCGACAGGGTTAGCAATCAGCCCCAGCATTTT.

In this sample, this clonotype turned up many times. This chain uses TRBV12-3 or TRBV12-4 with TRBJ2-1; a weak D match, TRBD2 (8 bases). V dropped 3 bases and J dropped 1 base, with 16 bases sitting between them. This CDR3 is 17 amino acids long. In nucleotides, the CDR3 is TGTGCCAGCAGTTTGTACAGGGGCGGGGGGTCCTACAATGAGCAGTTCTTC. Translated: CASSLYRGGGSYNEQFF.

The sample holds many counts of this clonotype. This chain connects TRBV5-1 to TRBJ2-3; the match to TRBD1 covers 8 bases. V shed 3 bases and J 2 bases; nucleotides not matched to a gene: 14. CDR1 and CDR2 (germline): SGHRS, YFSETQ. There are 18 residues in the CDR3. CDR3 in amino acids: CASSSSLGQGENTDTQYF. CDR3 coding DNA: TGCGCCAGCAGCTCCAGCTTAGGACAGGGTGAAAACACAGATACGCAGTATTTT.

This clonotype was detected ten times or more. The rearrangement links TRBV20-1 to TRBJ1-2, with D possibly TRBD1 on 6 matching bases. CDR1 is DFQATT and CDR2 is SNEGSKA in the germline V gene (reference sequence). The ends were cut back, 6 bases at V and 2 bases at J, with 22 bases in the middle. CDR3 size: 16 residues. The CDR3 DNA sequence: TGCAGTGCCGGGAGGGCAGGGGCGGCAGACAACTATGGCTACACCTTC. Residues: CSAGRAGAADNYGYTF.

V is TRBV7-3 and J is TRBJ2-1, with 12 positions matching TRBD2. Trimming took 2 bases from V and 7 from J; bases not matched to a gene: 3. Germline values: CDR1 SGHTA, CDR2 FQGTGA. The CDR3 extends over 15 amino acids. The CDR3 DNA reads TGTGCCAGCAGCTTAGGTCTAGCGGGAGGGAATGAGCAGTTCTTC. As protein: CASSLGLAGGNEQFF.

This clonotype occurred many times. V usage is TRBV20-1 and J usage is TRBJ1-5, with 10 bases fitting TRBD1. The germline V gene encodes CDR1 DFQATT and CDR2 SNEGSKA (reference sequence). J gave up 7 bases and V 1 base, and 7 bases lay outside the gene matches. The CDR3 is 15 amino acids. The CDR3 reads CSARGGQGDSQPQHF. The CDR3 DNA sequence: TGCAGTGCTAGAGGCGGACAGGGGGATAGCCAGCCCCAGCATTTT.